This TCR beta chain was sequenced in a study of TIL therapy for anti-PD-1-resistant metastatic lung cancer. The wider study: Median patient age was about 56, ranging about 38-75 years.

Germline loops: CDR1 SGHTA, CDR2 FQGNSA. V lost 1 base to trimming and J lost 4 bases, with 10 bases between them. The CDR3 sequence is 14 residues long. Documented time point: pre-treatment sample, taken before nivolumab and TIL therapy. Comment on this clone: Its antigen is still unknown.

Overall study results and limits: This highly selected cohort may not generalize to typical lung cancer patients.

The immunoSEQ assay was v3. Measured with immunoSEQ multiplex PCR; TCRdb has only the in-frame clones, and not every one. The data show 15,000 to 20,000 clones, with around four fifths seen just once and over 2% held by the top ten. The V gene is TRBV7-2, the J gene TRBJ1-2; D ambiguous. The sequencing used blood, collected at baseline. The receptor comes from a person aged 30 to 80 with non-small cell lung cancer. The CDR3 region is CASSLDPGPYGYTF. Written as DNA, the CDR3 is TGTGCCAGCAGCTTAGATCCGGGCCCCTATGGCTACACCTTC.